The 20 T cell receptor beta chains below all came from one sample that was sequenced in a study of blood T cell repertoires in COVID-19. The data were produced by immunoSEQ multiplex PCR, yet TCRdb's version contains in-frame clones alone and is incomplete. The sample lists a few hundred thousand clones, almost 90% occurring once. The sequencing input was peripheral blood. The receptors shown here come from a woman aged 55-69 years with COVID-19, enrolled during active disease.

The chain joins TRBV7-9 to TRBJ1-1, with 7 bases identical to TRBD1. This CDR3 spans 13 amino acids. In germline, CDR1 is SEHNR, CDR2 FQNEAQ (reference sequence). Germline trimming cut 5 bases from V and 4 bases from J; bases unmatched to any gene: 4. The CDR3 sequence: CASSPGQITEAFF. The CDR3 DNA is TGTGCCAGCAGCCCGGGACAGATCACTGAAGCTTTCTTT. Variable domain in full (rest from reference TRBV7-9 and TRBJ1-1): DTGVSQNPRHKITKRGQNVTFRCDPISEHNRLYWYRQTLGQGPEFLTYFQNEAQLEKSRLLSDRFSAERPKGSFSTLEIQRTEQGDSAMYLCASSPGQITEAFFGQGTRLTVV.

The chain is built from TRBV10-3 and TRBJ1-6; TRBD1 agrees at 7 bases. Per the germline V gene, CDR1 is ENHRY and CDR2 is SYGVKD. This CDR3 is 14 amino acids long. The V segment lost 4 bases and the J segment 7 bases; nucleotides outside the gene matches: 4. The chain's CDR3 is CAISGDSSNSPLHF. DNA for the CDR3: TGTGCCATCAGTGGGGACAGTTCCAATTCACCCCTCCACTTT.

This clone came up once. The chain recombines TRBV30 with TRBJ2-2; the match to TRBD2 covers 11 bases. There are 14 residues in the CDR3. Germline trimming cut 2 bases from V and 5 bases from J; bases unmatched to any gene: 1. Germline V gene sequence: CDR1 GTSNPN, CDR2 SVGIG (reference sequence). The CDR3 bases are TGTGCCTGGAGTCGACTAGCGGGAACCGGGGAGCTGTTTTTT. It yields the protein CAWSRLAGTGELFF.

The sample holds one count of this clone. The chain joins TRBV5-5 to TRBJ1-2; D unclear. The CDR3 loop spans 13 amino acids. V was trimmed by 7 bases and J by 4 bases, leaving 14 bases between them. The germline CDR1 and CDR2 sequences are SGHKS and YYEKEE (reference sequence). CDR3 coding DNA: TGTGCCAGCGGAAGGGAGGCCCCCTATGGCTACACCTTC. This encodes CASGREAPYGYTF. The full variable domain, in which reference TRBV5-5 and TRBJ1-2 provide the parts outside the CDR3, is DAGVTQSPTHLIKTRGQQVTLRCSPISGHKSVSWYQQVLGQGPQFIFQYYEKEERGRGNFPDRFSARQFPNYSSELNVNALLLGDSALYLCASGREAPYGYTFGSGTRLTVV.

The chain uses TRBV7-9 and TRBJ1-1, with TRBD1 identical over 8 bases. The CDR3 is 16 amino acids. CDR1 and CDR2 from the germline V gene are SEHNR and FQNEAQ (reference sequence). Germline trimming cut 5 bases from V and 0 bases from J; bases unmatched to any gene: 8. CDR3 sequence: CASSRGQGAVNTEAFF. The CDR3, as DNA: TGTGCCAGCAGCCGGGGGCAGGGGGCGGTGAACACTGAAGCTTTCTTT.

J is TRBJ2-7 and V is TRBV20-1, with no clear D. The CDR3 has 11 residues. Trimming removed 1 base at V and 7 bases at J, with 8 bases between. Germline assignment: CDR1 DFQATT and CDR2 SNEGSKA (reference sequence). The CDR3 DNA reads TGCAGTGCTAGAGCTGACATGGAGCAGTACTTC. Amino acid sequence: CSARADMEQYF.

The chain links TRBV5-1 to TRBJ2-7, with TRBD1 matching 9 bases. Germline V gene data show CDR1 as SGHRS and CDR2 as YFSETQ. The CDR3 is made up of 14 amino acids. J lost 5 bases, V lost 3 bases, and 6 bases had no gene match. CDR3 protein: CASSWGQGVDEQYF. The DNA of the CDR3 is TGCGCCAGCAGCTGGGGACAGGGTGTAGACGAGCAGTACTTC.

CDR3 sequence: CASSFGGDQPQHF. The CDR3 coding sequence is TGTGCCAGTAGTTTCGGGGGAGATCAGCCCCAGCATTTT. This sequence joins TRBV19 and TRBJ1-5, with D perhaps TRBD1 (5 bases). Germline V gene data show CDR1 as LNHDA and CDR2 as SQIVND (reference sequence). The CDR3 has 13 amino acids. Trimming removed 5 bases from V and 5 bases from J, with 10 bases in between.

This clone was seen only a few times. V gene TRBV10-3 combines with J gene TRBJ1-3, with TRBD1 as a possible D gene (5 bases). The CDR3 runs 13 residues. Trimming pared 10 bases from V and 4 bases from J, leaving 14 bases between. Germline CDR1 and CDR2: ENHRY and SYGVKD. The CDR3 loop is CATQGAVGNTIYF. CDR3 in DNA: TGTGCCACCCAAGGGGCGGTCGGAAACACCATATATTTT.

The chain has TRBV7-2 and TRBJ2-7, with TRBD1 matching over 8 bases. The junction had 7 bases not matched to a gene; V was cut back by 5 bases and J by 4 bases. The CDR3 has 14 residues. Germline V gives CDR1 SGHTA, CDR2 FQGNSA. The CDR3 coding sequence is TGTGCCAGCAGCACGCGGACAGGGATGTACGAGCAGTACTTC. It yields the protein CASSTRTGMYEQYF.

V is TRBV6-6 and J is TRBJ1-2, with D possibly being TRBD1 (5 bases). The germline gives CDR1 MNHNY, CDR2 SVGAGI (reference sequence). V gave up 11 bases and J gave up 4 bases, with 17 bases separating them. CDR3 size: 13 residues. The CDR3 reads CAGGGFPLYGYTF. In DNA form, the CDR3 reads TGTGCCGGCGGGGGGTTTCCGCTCTATGGCTACACCTTC.

The V and J genes are TRBV4-3 and TRBJ1-2; D is uncertain. Germline CDR1 reads LGHNA; CDR2 reads YSLEER. The CDR3 extends over 15 amino acids. V lost 1 base and J lost 2, with 11 bases in between. The CDR3 here is CASSQGVGLNYGYTF. In DNA, the CDR3 is TGCGCCAGCAGCCAAGGAGTTGGGCTGAACTATGGCTACACCTTC.

This clone was observed a few times. The chain links TRBV19 to TRBJ1-1; TRBD1 matches 7 bases. The V gene end was trimmed by 5 bases and the J gene end by 5 bases; junction bases not matched to a gene: 8. This CDR3 has 14 amino acids. Germline CDR1 and CDR2: LNHDA and SQIVND (reference sequence). CDR3 residues: CASSPRQGGTEAFF. CDR3 sequence (DNA): TGTGCCAGTAGTCCGAGACAGGGAGGAACTGAAGCTTTCTTT.

In DNA form, the CDR3 reads TGTGCCAGCAGCCAGATTCCGGGACAGGGGGCTTCAGGGGCCAACGTCCTGACTTTC. Its protein product is CASSQIPGQGASGANVLTF. The rearrangement uses TRBV7-9 and TRBJ2-6; 12 bases match TRBD1. Germline V gives CDR1 SEHNR, CDR2 FQNEAQ (reference sequence). J gave up 4 bases and V 5 bases, and 12 bases lay outside the gene matches. The CDR3 is 19 residues long.

The chain uses TRBV19 and TRBJ1-2; the match to TRBD1 covers 8 bases. Germline loops: CDR1 LNHDA, CDR2 SQIVND (reference sequence). The CDR3 totals 15 residues. With V trimmed by 7 bases and J by 5 bases, 12 bases remained unmatched. In DNA, the CDR3 is TGTGCCAGTATGGGGACAGGAATGATGCCGTATGGCTACACCTTC. It translates to CASMGTGMMPYGYTF. Together with reference TRBV19 and TRBJ1-2, the CDR3 gives the full variable domain: DGGITQSPKYLFRKEGQNVTLSCEQNLNHDAMYWYRQDPGQGLRLIYYSQIVNDFQKGDIAEGYSVSREKKESFPLTVTSAQKNPTAFYLCASMGTGMMPYGYTFGSGTRLTVV.

This chain uses TRBV5-1 with TRBJ2-1, with D tentatively TRBD1 (6 bases). This CDR3 has 15 amino acids. Trimming left V 5 bases short and J 9 bases short, with 21 bases between. The germline CDR1 and CDR2 sequences are SGHRS and YFSETQ. This CDR3 reads CASSPAGTLGTEQFF. CDR3 DNA sequence: TGCGCCAGCAGTCCCGCCGGGACACTGGGAACTGAGCAGTTCTTC.

The genes are TRBV6-2 or TRBV6-3 and TRBJ1-1; the match to TRBD1 covers 10 bases. With V trimmed by 2 bases and J by 0 bases, 9 bases remained unmatched. CDR1 is MNHEY, CDR2 SVGEGT, per germline. This CDR3 region has 18 residues. CDR3 nucleotides: TGTGCCAGCAGTTACCTTTGGGACAGGGGAAATATGAACACTGAAGCTTTCTTT. This translates into CASSYLWDRGNMNTEAFF.

V and J are TRBV13 and TRBJ1-1; TRBD1 aligns across 9 bases. V shed 5 bases, J shed 5 bases, and the junction held 9 bases outside the gene matches. CDR3 size: 15 residues. Germline V lookup: CDR1 PRHDT, CDR2 FYEKMQ (reference sequence). This CDR3 reads CASSITRQGVTEAFF. As DNA, the CDR3 is TGTGCCAGCAGCATAACCCGACAGGGGGTAACTGAAGCTTTCTTT.

The J gene is TRBJ1-1, the V gene TRBV15; D unclear. The CDR3 runs to 14 residues. The germline V gene has CDR1 LNHNV and CDR2 YYDKDF (reference sequence). The V gene lost 4 bases and the J gene lost 1 base, with 10 bases spanning the gap. The CDR3 region is CATSTYSGNTEAFF. The CDR3 region has the DNA TGTGCCACCAGCACCTATTCAGGGAACACTGAAGCTTTCTTT.

The J gene is TRBJ1-4, the V gene TRBV25-1; 10 bases are shared with TRBD1. The trim removed 6 bases at V and 8 bases at J, leaving 15 bases unmatched. The CDR3 is 17 amino acids. Germline V gives CDR1 MGHDK, CDR2 SYGVNS. The CDR3 here is CASSGDRGGVGSEKLFF. The CDR3 DNA follows: TGTGCCAGCAGCGGGGACAGGGGCGGCGTTGGTAGCGAAAAACTGTTTTTT. Together with reference TRBV25-1 and TRBJ1-4, the CDR3 gives the full variable domain: EADIYQTPRYLVIGTGKKITLECSQTMGHDKMYWYQQDPGMELHLIHYSYGVNSTEKGDLSSESTVSRIRTEHFPLTLESARPSHTSQYLCASSGDRGGVGSEKLFFGSGTQLSVL.